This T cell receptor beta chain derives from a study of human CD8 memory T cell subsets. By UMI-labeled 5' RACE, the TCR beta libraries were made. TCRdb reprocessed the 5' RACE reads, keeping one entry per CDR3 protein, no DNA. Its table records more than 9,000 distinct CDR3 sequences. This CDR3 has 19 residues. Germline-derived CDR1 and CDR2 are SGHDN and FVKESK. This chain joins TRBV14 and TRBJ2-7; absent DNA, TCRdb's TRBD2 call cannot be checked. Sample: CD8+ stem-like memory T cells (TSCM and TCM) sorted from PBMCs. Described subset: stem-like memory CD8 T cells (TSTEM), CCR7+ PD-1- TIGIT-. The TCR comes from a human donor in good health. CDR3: CASSHLLAGPTPTPYEQYF. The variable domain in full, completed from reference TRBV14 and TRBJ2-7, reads EAGVTQFPSHSVIEKGQTVTLRCDPISGHDNLYWYRRVMGKEIKFLLHFVKESKQDESGMPNNRFLAERTGGTYSTLKVQPAELEDSGVYFCASSHLLAGPTPTPYEQYFGPGTRLTVT.